This T cell receptor (beta chain) was found in a study of Ad26.COV2.S vaccination and SARS-CoV-2 variants. General study results and limits: With respect to non-spike TCR breadth, vaccine and placebo recipients were similar.

This CDR3 contains 16 residues. The germline V and J ends were trimmed by 2 bases and 0 bases, with 8 bases remaining between them. Germline CDR1 reads MGHRA; CDR2 reads YSYEKL. This table comes from immunoSEQ multiplex PCR, and its TCRdb copy is limited to in-frame clones, with some not included. Here the sample spans about 410,000 clones, 88% being singletons. A few counts support this clone. Its target is unknown. Treatment given: around 19 received Ad26.COV2.S at low or high dose, single or two shots; several received placebo; per-sample allocation not given. Specimens were obtained on day 63 following the first vaccine or placebo injection. Vaccination used an Ad26 vector expressing Wuhan-strain SARS-CoV-2 spike.

The chain couples TRBV4-1 to TRBJ1-6; D unclear. The sequencing used peripheral blood, collected in a trial of Ad26.COV2.S vaccine versus placebo. This clonotype was obtained from a person aged 18-65 years who received the Ad26.COV2.S COVID-19 vaccine or a placebo. The CDR3: CASSQTPSSYNSPLHF. CDR3 DNA sequence: TGCGCCAGCAGCCAAACACCGAGCTCCTATAATTCACCCCTCCACTTT.